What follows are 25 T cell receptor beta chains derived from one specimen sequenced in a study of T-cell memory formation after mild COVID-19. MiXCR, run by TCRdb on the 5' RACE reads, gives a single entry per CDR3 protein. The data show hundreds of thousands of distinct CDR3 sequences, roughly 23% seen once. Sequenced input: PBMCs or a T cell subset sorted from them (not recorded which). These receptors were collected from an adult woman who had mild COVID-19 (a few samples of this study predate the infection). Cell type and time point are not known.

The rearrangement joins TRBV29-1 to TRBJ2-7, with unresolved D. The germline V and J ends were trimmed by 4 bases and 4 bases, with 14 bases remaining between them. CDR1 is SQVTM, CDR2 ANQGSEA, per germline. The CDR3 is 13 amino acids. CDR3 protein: CSVAKPDGYEQYF. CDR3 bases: TGCAGCGTTGCCAAACCAGACGGTTACGAGCAGTACTTC.

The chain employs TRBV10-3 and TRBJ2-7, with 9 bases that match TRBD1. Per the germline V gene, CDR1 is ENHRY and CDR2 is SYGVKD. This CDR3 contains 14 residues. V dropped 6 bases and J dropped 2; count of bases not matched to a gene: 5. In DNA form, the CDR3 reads TGTGCCATCAGGGACCGGGACAGGGCCTACGAGCAGTACTTC. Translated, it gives CAIRDRDRAYEQYF.

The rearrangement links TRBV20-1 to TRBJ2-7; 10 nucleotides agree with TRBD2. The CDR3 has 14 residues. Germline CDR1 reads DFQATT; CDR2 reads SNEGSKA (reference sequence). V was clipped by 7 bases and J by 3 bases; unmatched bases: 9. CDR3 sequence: CSGQGLAGDYEQYF. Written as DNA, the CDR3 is TGCAGTGGGCAGGGGCTAGCGGGAGACTACGAGCAGTACTTC.

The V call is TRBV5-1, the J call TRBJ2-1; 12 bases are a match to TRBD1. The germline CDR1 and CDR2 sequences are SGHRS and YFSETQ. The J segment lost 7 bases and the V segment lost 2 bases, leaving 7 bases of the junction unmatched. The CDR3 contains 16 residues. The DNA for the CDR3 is TGCGCCAGCAGCTTAGAGGGACAGGGGGCGAGGAATGAGCAGTTCTTC. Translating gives CASSLEGQGARNEQFF.

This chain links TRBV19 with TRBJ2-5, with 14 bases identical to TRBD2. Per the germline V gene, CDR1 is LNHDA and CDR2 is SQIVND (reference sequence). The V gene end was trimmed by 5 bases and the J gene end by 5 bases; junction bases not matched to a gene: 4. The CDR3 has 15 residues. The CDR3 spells CASSAGLAGVETQYF. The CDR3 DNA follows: TGTGCCAGTAGTGCGGGACTAGCGGGAGTTGAGACCCAGTACTTC.

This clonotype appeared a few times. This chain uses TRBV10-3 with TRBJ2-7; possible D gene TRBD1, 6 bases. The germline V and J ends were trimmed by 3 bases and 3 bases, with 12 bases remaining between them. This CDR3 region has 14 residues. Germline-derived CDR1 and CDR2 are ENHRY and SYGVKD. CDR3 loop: CAISDPTGHYEQYF. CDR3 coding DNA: TGTGCCATCAGTGACCCGACAGGCCACTACGAGCAGTACTTC.

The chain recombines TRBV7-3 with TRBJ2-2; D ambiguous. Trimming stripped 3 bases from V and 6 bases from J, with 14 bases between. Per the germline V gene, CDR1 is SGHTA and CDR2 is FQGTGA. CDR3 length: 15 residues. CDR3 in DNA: TGTGCCAGCAGCTTGGACCCTGGACGCCCCGGGGAGCTGTTTTTT. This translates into CASSLDPGRPGELFF.

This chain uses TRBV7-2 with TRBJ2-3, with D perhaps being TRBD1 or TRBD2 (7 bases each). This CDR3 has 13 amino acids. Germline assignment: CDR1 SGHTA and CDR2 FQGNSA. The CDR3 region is CALGGGPTDTQYF. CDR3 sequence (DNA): TGTGCTTTGGGAGGGGGCCCCACAGATACGCAGTATTTT.

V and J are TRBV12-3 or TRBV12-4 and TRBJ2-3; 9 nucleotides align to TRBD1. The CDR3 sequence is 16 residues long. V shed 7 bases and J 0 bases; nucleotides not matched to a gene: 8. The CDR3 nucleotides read TGTGCCAGCATCGAACAGGGGGCGGCTAGCACAGATACGCAGTATTTT. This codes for CASIEQGAASTDTQYF.

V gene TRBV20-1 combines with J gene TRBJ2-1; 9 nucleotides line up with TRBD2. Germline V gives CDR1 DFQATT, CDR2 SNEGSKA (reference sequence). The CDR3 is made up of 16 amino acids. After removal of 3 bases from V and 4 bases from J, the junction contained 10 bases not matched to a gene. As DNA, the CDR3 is TGCAGTGCTAGGTCACAAGCGGGAGGCCCTTACAATGAGCAGTTCTTC. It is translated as CSARSQAGGPYNEQFF.

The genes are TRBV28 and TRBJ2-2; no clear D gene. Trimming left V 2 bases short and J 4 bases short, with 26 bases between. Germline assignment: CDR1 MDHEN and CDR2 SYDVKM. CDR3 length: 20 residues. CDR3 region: CASSLGPPSTEYSATGELFF. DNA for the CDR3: TGTGCCAGCAGTTTAGGACCCCCCTCTACAGAATACTCGGCCACCGGGGAGCTGTTTTTT.

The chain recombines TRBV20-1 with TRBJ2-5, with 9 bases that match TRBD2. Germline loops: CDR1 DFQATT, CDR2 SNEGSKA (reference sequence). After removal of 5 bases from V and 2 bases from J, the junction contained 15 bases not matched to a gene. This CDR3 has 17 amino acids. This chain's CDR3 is CSASQGETSGYQETQYF. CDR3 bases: TGCAGTGCTTCCCAAGGGGAAACTAGCGGGTATCAAGAGACCCAGTACTTC.

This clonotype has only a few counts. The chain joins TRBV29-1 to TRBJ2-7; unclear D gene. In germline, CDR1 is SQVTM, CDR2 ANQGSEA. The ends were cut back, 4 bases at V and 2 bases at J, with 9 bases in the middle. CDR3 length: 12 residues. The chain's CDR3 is CSVVVPPYEQYF. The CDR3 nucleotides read TGCAGCGTTGTAGTTCCCCCCTACGAGCAGTACTTC.

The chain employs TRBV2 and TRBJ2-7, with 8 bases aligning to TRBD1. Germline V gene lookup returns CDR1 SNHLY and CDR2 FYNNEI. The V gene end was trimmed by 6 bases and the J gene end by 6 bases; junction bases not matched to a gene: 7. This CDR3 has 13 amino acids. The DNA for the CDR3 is TGTGCCAGCAGGGGGGACAGGATTGGCGAGCAGTACTTC. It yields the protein CASRGDRIGEQYF.

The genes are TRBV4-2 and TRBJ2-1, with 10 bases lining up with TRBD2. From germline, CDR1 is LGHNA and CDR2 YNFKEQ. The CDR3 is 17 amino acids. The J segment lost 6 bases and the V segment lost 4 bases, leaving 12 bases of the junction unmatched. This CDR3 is CASSPGGAGGPSNEQFF. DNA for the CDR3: TGTGCCAGCAGCCCAGGGGGAGCGGGAGGGCCGTCCAATGAGCAGTTCTTC.

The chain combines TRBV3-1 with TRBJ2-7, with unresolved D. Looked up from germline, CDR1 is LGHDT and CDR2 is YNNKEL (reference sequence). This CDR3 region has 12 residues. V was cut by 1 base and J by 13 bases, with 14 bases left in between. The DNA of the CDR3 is TGTGCCAGCAGCCAAGGAAACGGACCTCCTTACTTC. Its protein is CASSQGNGPPYF.

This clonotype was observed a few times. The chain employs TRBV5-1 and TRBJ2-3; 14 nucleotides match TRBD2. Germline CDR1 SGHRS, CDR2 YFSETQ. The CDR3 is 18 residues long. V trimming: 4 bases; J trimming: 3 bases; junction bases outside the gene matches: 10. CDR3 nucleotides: TGCGCCAGCAGCCTCCGACTAGCGGGGGGGCCTGGGACAGATACGCAGTATTTT. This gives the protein CASSLRLAGGPGTDTQYF.

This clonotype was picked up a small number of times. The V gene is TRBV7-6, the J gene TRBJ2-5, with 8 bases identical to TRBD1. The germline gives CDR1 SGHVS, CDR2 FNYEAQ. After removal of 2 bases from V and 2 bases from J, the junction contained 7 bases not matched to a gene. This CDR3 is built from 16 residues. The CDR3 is CASSLSGGREQETQYF. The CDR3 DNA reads TGTGCCAGCAGCTTATCAGGGGGCAGGGAGCAAGAGACCCAGTACTTC.

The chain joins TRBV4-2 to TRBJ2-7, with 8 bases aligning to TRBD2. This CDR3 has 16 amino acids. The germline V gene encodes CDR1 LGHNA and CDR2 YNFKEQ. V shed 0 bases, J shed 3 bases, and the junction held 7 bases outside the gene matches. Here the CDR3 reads CASSQDASGGNYEQYF. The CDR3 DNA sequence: TGTGCCAGCAGCCAAGATGCAAGCGGGGGCAACTACGAGCAGTACTTC.

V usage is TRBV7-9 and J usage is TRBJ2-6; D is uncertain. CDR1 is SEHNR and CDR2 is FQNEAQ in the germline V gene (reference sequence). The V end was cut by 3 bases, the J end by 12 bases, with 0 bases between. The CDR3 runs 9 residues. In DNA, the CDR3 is TGTGCCAGCAGCTTCGTCCTGACTTTC. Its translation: CASSFVLTF.

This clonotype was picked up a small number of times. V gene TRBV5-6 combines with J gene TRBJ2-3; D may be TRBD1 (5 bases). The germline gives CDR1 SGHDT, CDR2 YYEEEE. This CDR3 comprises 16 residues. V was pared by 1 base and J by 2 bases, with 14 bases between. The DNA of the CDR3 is TGTGCCAGCAGCTTGCGGCAGGGTGGTACCACAGATACGCAGTATTTT. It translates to CASSLRQGGTTDTQYF. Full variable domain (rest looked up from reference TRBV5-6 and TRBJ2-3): DAGVTQSPTHLIKTRGQQVTLRCSPKSGHDTVSWYQQALGQGPQFIFQYYEEEERQRGNFPDRFSGHQFPNYSSELNVNALLLGDSALYLCASSLRQGGTTDTQYFGPGTRLTVL.

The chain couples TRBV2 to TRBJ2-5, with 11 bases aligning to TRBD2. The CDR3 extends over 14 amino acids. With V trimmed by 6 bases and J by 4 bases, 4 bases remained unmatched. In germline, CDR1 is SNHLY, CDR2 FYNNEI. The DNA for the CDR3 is TGTGCCAGCAGAGTGCTAGCGGGGGGAGAGACCCAGTACTTC. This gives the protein CASRVLAGGETQYF.

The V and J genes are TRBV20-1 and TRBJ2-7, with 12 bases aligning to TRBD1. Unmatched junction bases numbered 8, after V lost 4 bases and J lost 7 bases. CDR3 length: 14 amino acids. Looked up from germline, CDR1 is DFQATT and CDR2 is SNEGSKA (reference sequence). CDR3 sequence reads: CSATTGQGAREQYF. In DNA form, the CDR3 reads TGCAGTGCTACAACGGGACAGGGGGCTCGGGAGCAGTACTTC.

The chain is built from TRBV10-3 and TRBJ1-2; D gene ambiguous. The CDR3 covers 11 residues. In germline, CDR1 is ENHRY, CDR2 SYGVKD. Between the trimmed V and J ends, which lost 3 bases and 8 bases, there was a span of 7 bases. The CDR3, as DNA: TGTGCCATCAGTGACGGTGGGGGCTACACCTTC. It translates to CAISDGGGYTF.

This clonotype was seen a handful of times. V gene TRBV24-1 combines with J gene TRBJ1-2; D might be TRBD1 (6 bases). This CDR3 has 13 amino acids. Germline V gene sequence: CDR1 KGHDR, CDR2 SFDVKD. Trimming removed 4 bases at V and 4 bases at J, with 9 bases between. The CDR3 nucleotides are TGTGCCACCAGTGAAACAGGGTTCTATGGCTACACCTTC. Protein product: CATSETGFYGYTF.